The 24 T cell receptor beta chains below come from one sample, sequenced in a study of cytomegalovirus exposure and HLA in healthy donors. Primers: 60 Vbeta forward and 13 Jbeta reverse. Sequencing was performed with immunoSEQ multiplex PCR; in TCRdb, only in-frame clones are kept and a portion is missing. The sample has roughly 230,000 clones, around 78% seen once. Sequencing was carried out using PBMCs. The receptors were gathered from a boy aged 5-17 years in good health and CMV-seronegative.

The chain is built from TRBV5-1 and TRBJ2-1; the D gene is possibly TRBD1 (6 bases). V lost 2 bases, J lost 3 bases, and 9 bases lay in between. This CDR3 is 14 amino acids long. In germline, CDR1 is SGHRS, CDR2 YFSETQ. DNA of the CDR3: TGCGCCAGCAGCTTCGGGGACATCTACAATGAGCAGTTCTTC. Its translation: CASSFGDIYNEQFF. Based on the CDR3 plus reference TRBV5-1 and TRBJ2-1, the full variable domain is KAGVTQTPRYLIKTRGQQVTLSCSPISGHRSVSWYQQTPGQGLQFLFEYFSETQRNKGNFPGRFSGRQFSNSRSEMNVSTLELGDSALYLCASSFGDIYNEQFFGPGTRLTVL.

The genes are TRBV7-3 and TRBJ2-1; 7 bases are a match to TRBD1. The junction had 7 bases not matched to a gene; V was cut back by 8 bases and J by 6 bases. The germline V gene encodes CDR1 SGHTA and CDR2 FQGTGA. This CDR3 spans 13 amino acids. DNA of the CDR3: TGTGCCAGCTCAAGGACAGGCCTCAATGAGCAGTTCTTC. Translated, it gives CASSRTGLNEQFF.

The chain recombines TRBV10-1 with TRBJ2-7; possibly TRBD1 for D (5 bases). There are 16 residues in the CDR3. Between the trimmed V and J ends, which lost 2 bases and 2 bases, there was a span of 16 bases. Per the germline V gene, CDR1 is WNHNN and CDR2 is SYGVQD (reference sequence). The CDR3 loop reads CASSEIGAGGAYEQYF. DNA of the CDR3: TGCGCCAGCAGTGAGATAGGGGCAGGTGGTGCCTACGAGCAGTACTTC.

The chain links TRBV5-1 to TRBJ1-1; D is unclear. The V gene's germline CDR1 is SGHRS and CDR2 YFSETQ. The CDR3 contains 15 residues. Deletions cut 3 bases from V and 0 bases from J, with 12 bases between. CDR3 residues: CASSWTGILNTEAFF. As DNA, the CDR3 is TGCGCCAGCAGCTGGACGGGGATCCTGAACACTGAAGCTTTCTTT.

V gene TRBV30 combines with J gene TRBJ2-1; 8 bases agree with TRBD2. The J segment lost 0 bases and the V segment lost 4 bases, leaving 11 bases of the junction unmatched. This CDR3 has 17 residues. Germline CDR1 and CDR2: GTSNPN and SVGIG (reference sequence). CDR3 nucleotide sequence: TGTGCCTGGACGGTAAAGCGGGGGACCTCCTCCTACAATGAGCAGTTCTTC. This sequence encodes CAWTVKRGTSSYNEQFF. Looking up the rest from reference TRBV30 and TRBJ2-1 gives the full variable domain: SQTIHQWPATLVQPVGSPLSLECTVEGTSNPNLYWYRQAAGRGLQLLFYSVGIGQISSEVPQNLSASRPQDRQFILSSKKLLLSDSGFYLCAWTVKRGTSSYNEQFFGPGTRLTVL.

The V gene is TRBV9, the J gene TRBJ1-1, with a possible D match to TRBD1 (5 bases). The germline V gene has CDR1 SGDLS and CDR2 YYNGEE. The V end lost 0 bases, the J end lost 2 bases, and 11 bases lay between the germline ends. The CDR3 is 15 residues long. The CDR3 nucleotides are TGTGCCAGCAGCGTAGCTGGCCAGGGTAACACTGAAGCTTTCTTT. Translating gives CASSVAGQGNTEAFF.

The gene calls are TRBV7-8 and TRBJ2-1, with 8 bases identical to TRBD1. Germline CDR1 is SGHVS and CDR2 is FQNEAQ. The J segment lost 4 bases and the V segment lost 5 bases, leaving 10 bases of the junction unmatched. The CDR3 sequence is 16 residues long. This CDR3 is CASSDRGQAPYNEQFF. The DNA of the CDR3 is TGTGCCAGCAGCGACCGGGGACAGGCCCCGTACAATGAGCAGTTCTTC.

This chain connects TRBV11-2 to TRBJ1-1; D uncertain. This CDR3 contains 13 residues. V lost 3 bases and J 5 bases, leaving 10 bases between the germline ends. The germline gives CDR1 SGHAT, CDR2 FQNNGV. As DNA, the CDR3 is TGTGCCAGCAGCTTGAAGGTGGAGACTGAAGCTTTCTTT. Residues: CASSLKVETEAFF.

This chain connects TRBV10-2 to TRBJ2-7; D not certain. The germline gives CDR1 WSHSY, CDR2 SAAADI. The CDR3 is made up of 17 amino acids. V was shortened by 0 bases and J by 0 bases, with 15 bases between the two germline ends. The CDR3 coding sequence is TGCGCCAGCAGTGAGTCAAGTGAGGTTCTGAGCTCCTACGAGCAGTACTTC. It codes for CASSESSEVLSSYEQYF.

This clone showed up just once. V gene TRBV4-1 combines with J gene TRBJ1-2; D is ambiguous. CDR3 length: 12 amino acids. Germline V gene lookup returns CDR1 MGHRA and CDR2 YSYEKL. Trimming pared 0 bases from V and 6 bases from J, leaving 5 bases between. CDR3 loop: CASSQDIDGYTF. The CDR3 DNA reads TGCGCCAGCAGCCAAGATATAGATGGCTACACCTTC.

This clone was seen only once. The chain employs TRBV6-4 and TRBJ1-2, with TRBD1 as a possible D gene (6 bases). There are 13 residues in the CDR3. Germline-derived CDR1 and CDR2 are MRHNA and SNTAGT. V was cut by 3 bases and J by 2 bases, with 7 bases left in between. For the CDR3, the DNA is TGTGCCAGCAGTGAGCAGGGGAACTATGGCTACACCTTC. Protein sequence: CASSEQGNYGYTF.

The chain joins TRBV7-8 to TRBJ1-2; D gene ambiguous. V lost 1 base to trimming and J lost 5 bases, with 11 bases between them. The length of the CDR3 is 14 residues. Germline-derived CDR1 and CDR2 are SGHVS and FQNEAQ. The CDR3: CASSLDPEAYGYTF. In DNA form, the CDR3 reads TGTGCCAGCAGCTTAGATCCGGAGGCATATGGCTACACCTTC.

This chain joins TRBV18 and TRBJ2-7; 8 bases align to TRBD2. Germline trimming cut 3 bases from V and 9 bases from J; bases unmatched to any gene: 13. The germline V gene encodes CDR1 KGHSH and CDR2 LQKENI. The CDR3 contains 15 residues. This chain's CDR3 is CASSPETSVRGGQYF. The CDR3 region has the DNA TGTGCCAGCTCACCGGAGACTAGCGTTCGAGGGGGGCAGTACTTC.

The CDR3 here is CATSNPRASGRDTQYF. The CDR3 DNA is TGTGCCACCAGCAACCCCCGGGCTAGCGGGAGAGATACGCAGTATTTT. The V gene is TRBV15, the J gene TRBJ2-3; 10 bases fit TRBD2. Germline-derived CDR1 and CDR2 are LNHNV and YYDKDF (reference sequence). The CDR3 sequence is 16 residues long. J gave up 5 bases and V 4 bases, and 9 bases lay outside the gene matches.

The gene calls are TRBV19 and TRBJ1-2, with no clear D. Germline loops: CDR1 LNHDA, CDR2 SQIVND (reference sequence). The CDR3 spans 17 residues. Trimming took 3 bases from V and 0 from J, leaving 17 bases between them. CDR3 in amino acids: CASSIPRGSPSNYGYTF. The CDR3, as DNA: TGTGCCAGTAGTATCCCCAGAGGGAGCCCGTCTAACTATGGCTACACCTTC. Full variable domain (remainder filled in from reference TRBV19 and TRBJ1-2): DGGITQSPKYLFRKEGQNVTLSCEQNLNHDAMYWYRQDPGQGLRLIYYSQIVNDFQKGDIAEGYSVSREKKESFPLTVTSAQKNPTAFYLCASSIPRGSPSNYGYTFGSGTRLTVV.

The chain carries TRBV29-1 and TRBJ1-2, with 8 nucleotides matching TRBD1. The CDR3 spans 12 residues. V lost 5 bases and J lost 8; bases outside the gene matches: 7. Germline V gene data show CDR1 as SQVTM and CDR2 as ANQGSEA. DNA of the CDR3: TGCAGCGTTCAGCAGGGGGCGGGAGGCTACACCTTC. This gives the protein CSVQQGAGGYTF.

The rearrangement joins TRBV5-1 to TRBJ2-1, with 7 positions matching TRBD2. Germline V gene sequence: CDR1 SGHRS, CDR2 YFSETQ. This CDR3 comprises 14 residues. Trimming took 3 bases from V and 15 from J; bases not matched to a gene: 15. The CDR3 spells CASSSTTSTRGGFF. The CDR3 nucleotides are TGCGCCAGCAGCTCGACGACTAGCACAAGGGGAGGGTTCTTC.

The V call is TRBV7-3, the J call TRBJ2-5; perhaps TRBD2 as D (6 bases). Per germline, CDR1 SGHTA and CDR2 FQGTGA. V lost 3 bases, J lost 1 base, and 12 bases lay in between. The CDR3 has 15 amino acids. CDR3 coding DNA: TGTGCCAGCAGCTTGGCGGGGAGATTCCAAGAGACCCAGTACTTC. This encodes CASSLAGRFQETQYF. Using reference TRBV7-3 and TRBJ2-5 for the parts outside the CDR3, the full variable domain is GAGVSQTPSNKVTEKGKYVELRCDPISGHTALYWYRQSLGQGPEFLIYFQGTGAADDSGLPNDRFFAVRPEGSVSTLKIQRTERGDSAVYLCASSLAGRFQETQYFGPGTRLLVL.

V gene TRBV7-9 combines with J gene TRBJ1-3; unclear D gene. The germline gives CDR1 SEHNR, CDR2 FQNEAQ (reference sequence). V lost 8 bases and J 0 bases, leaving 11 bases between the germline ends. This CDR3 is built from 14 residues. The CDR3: CASAGRSSGNTIYF. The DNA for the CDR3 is TGTGCCAGCGCTGGCAGGTCCTCTGGAAACACCATATATTTT.

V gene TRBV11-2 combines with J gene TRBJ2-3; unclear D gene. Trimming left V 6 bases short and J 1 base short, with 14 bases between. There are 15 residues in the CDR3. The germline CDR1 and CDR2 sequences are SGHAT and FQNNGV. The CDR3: CASRLAPGGTDTQYF. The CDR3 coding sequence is TGTGCCAGCAGGCTCGCTCCTGGAGGCACAGATACGCAGTATTTT.

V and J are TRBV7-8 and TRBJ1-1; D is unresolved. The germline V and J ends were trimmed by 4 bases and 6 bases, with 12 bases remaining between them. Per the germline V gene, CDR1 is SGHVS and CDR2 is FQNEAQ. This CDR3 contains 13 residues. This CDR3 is CASSSNMGAEAFF. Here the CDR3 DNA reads TGTGCCAGCAGCTCCAACATGGGAGCTGAAGCTTTCTTT.

CDR3 in amino acids: CASSKQEPFGVNYGYTF. The DNA of the CDR3 is TGCGCCAGCAGCAAACAAGAGCCCTTCGGGGTTAACTATGGCTACACCTTC. The chain recombines TRBV4-1 with TRBJ1-2; no firm D call. Deletions cut 5 bases from V and 1 base from J, with 20 bases between. CDR1 is MGHRA and CDR2 is YSYEKL in the germline V gene. The CDR3 covers 17 residues.

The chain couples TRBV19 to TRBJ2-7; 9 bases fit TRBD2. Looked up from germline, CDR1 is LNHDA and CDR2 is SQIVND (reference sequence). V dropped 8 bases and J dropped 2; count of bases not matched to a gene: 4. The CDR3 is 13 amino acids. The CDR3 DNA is TGTGCCAGTGGAGCGGGGGGAACCTACGAGCAGTACTTC. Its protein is CASGAGGTYEQYF.

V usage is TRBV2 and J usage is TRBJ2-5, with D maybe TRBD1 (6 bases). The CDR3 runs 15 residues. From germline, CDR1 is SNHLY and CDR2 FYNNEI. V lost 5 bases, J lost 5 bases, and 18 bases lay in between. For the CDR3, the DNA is TGTGCCAGCAGTCAATCCCGCTACAGGGTTGAGACCCAGTACTTC. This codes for CASSQSRYRVETQYF. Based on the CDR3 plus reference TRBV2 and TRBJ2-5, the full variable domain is EPEVTQTPSHQVTQMGQEVILRCVPISNHLYFYWYRQILGQKVEFLVSFYNNEISEKSEIFDDQFSVERPDGSNFTLKIRSTKLEDSAMYFCASSQSRYRVETQYFGPGTRLLVL.